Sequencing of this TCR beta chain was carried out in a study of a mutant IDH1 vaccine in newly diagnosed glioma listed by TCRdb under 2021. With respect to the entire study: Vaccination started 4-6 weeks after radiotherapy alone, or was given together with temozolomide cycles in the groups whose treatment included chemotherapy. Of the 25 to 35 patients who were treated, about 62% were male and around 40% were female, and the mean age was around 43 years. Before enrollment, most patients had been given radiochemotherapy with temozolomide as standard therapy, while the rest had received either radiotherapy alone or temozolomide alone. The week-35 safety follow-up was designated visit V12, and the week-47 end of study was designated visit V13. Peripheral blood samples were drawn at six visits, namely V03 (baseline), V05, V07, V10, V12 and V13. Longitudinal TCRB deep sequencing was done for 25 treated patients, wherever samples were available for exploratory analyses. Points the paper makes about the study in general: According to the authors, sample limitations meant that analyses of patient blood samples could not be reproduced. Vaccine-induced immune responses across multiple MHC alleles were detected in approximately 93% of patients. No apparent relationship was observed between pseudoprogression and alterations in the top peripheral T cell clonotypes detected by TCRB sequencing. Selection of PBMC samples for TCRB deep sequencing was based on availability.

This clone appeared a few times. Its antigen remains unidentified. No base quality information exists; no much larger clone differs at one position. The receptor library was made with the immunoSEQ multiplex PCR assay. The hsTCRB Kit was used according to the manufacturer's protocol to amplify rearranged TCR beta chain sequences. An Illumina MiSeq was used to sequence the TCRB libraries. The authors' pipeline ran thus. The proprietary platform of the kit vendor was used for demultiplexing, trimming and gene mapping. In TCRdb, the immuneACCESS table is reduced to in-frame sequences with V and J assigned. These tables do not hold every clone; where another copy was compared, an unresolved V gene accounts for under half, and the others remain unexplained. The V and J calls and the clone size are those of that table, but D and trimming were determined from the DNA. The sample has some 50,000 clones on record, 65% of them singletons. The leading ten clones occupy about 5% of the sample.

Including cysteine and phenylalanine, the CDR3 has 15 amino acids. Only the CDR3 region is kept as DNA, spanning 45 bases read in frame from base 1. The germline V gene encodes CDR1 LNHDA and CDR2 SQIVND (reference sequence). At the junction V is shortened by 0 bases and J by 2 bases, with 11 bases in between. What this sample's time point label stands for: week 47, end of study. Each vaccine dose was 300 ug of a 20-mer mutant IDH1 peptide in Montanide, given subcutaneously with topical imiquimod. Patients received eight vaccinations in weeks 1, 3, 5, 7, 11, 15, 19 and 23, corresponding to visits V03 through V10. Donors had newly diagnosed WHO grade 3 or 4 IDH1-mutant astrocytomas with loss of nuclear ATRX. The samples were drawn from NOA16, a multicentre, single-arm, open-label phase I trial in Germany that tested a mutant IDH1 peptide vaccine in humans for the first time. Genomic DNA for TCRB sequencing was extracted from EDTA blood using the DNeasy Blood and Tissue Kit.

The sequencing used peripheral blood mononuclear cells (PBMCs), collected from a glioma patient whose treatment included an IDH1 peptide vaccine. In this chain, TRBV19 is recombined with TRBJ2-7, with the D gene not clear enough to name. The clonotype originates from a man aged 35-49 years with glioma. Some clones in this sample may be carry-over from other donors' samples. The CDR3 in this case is CASSIESGAPYEQYF. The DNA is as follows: TGTGCCAGTAGTATAGAGAGTGGTGCCCCCTACGAGCAGTACTTC.